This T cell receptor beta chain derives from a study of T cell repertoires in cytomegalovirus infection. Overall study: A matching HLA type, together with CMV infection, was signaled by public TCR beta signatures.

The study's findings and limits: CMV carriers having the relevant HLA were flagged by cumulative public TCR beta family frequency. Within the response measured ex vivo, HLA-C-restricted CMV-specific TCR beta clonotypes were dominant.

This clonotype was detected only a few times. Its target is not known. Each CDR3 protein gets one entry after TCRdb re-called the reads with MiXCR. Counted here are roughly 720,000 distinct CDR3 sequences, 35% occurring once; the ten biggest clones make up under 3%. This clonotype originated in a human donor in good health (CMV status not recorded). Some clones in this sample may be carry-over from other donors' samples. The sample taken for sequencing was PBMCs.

CDR3 nucleotide sequence: TGTGCCAGCAGAAACGACCGGCACTACGAGCAGTACTTC. This encodes CASRNDRHYEQYF. The chain employs TRBV5-4 and TRBJ2-7; D remains unclear. Trimming shortened V by 5 bases and J by 3 bases, and 12 bases separated the two germline ends. Germline CDR1 SGHNT, CDR2 YYREEE (reference sequence). This CDR3 is 13 amino acids long.